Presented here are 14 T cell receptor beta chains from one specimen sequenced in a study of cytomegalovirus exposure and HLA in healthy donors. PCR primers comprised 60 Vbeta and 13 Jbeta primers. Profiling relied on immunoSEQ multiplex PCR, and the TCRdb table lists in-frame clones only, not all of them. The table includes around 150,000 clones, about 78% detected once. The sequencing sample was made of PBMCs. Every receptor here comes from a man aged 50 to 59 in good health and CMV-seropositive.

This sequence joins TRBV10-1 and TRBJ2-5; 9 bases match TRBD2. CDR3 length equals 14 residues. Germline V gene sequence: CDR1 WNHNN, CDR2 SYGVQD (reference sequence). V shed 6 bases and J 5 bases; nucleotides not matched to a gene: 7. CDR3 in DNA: TGCGCCAGCAGCAGCGGGGGGTCTGGGGAGACCCAGTACTTC. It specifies CASSSGGSGETQYF.

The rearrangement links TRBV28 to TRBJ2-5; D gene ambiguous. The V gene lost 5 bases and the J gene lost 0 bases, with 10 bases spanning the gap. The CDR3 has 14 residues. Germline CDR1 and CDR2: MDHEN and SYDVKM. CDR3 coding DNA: TGTGCCAGCAGTCCGTTAAATTACCAAGAGACCCAGTACTTC. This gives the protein CASSPLNYQETQYF.

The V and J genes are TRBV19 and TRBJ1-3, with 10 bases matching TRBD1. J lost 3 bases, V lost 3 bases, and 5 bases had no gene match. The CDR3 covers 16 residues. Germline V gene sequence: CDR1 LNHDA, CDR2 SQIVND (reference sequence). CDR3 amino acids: CASSMTGGTYGNTIYF. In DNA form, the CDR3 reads TGTGCCAGTAGTATGACAGGGGGCACCTATGGAAACACCATATATTTT.

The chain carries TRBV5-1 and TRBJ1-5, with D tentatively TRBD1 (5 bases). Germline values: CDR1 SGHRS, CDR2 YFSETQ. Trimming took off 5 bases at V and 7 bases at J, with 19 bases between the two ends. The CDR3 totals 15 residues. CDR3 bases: TGCGCCAGCAGGCTGGACATGGGGCCCGACCAGCCCCAGCATTTT. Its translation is CASRLDMGPDQPQHF.

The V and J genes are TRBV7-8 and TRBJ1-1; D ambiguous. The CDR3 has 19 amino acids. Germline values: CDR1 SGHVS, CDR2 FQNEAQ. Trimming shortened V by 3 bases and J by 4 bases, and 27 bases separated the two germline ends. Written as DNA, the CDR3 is TGTGCCAGCAGCTTGTTCGTTGCCAGGTCAGCTTCTATCAGCACTGAAGCTTTCTTT. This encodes CASSLFVARSASISTEAFF.

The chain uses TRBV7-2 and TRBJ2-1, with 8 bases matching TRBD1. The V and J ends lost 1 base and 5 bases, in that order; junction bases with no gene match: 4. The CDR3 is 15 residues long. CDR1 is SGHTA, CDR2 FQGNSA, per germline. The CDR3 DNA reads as TGTGCCAGCAGCTTAGGGACAGGGTCCCACAATGAGCAGTTCTTC. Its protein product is CASSLGTGSHNEQFF.

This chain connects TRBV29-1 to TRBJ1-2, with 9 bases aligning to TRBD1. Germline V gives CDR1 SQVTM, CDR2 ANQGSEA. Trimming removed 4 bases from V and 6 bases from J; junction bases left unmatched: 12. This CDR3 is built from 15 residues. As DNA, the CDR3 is TGCAGCGTTGGGGGACAGGGTAATTGGGTAGATGGCTACACCTTC. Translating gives CSVGGQGNWVDGYTF.

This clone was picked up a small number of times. The CDR3 reads CASRARGYGYTF. CDR3 DNA sequence: TGTGCCAGCAGAGCCAGGGGTTATGGCTACACCTTC. V is TRBV6-1 and J is TRBJ1-2, with a tentative D call TRBD1 (6 bases). This CDR3 contains 12 residues. In germline, CDR1 is MNHNS, CDR2 SASEGT. V was shortened by 6 bases and J by 5 bases, with 10 bases between the two germline ends.

The DNA for the CDR3 is TGCGCCAGCAGCCCTTCGACCCGCGGTGATGAGCAGTTCTTC. Protein product: CASSPSTRGDEQFF. The chain carries TRBV4-1 and TRBJ2-1; no clear D. Trimming left V 4 bases short and J 8 bases short, with 15 bases between. Germline V gives CDR1 MGHRA, CDR2 YSYEKL. The CDR3 length is 14 residues.

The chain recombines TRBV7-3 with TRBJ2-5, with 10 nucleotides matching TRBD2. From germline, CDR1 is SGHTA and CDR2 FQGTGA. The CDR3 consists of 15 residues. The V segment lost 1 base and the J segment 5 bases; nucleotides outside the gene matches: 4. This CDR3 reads CASSLNLAGAETQYF. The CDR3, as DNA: TGTGCCAGCAGCTTAAATCTAGCGGGGGCGGAGACCCAGTACTTC.

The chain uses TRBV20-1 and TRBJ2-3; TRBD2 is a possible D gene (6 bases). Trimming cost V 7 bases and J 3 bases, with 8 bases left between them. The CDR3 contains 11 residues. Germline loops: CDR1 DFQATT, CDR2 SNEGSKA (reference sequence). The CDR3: CSGLGTDTQYF. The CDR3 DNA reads TGCAGTGGACTAGGGACAGATACGCAGTATTTT.

The CDR3 loop reads CASIGRGQNYGYTF. CDR3 coding DNA: TGTGCCAGTATAGGACGGGGACAGAACTATGGCTACACCTTC. The chain employs TRBV19 and TRBJ1-2; 7 bases fit TRBD1. The CDR3 has 14 amino acids. Germline V gives CDR1 LNHDA, CDR2 SQIVND (reference sequence). V gave up 7 bases and J gave up 2 bases; unmatched junction bases: 7.

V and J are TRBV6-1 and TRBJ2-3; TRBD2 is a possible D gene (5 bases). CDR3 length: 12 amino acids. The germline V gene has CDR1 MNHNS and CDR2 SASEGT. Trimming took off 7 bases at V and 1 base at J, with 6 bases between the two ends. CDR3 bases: TGTGCCAGCACGCGGGGCACAGATACGCAGTATTTT. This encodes CASTRGTDTQYF.

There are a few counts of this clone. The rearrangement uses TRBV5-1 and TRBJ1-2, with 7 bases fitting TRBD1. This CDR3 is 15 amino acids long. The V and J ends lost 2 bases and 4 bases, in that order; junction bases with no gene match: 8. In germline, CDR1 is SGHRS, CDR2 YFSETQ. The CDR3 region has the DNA TGCGCCAGCAGCTTCGGGACAGCCCAAGGCTATGGCTACACCTTC. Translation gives CASSFGTAQGYGYTF.